A selection of T cell receptor beta chains follows, all from one sample in a study of cytomegalovirus exposure and HLA in healthy donors. Clones were read by immunoSEQ multiplex PCR, and TCRdb kept only the in-frame ones, dropping some. The repertoire has 150,000 to 200,000 clones, about 95% of them found once; the top ten carry roughly 1%. The sample was PBMCs. These TCRs come from a woman aged 18-29 years in good health and CMV-seronegative. Both conserved end residues are trimmed from each CDR3.

j_call	v_call	cdr3_length	cdr3_aa
TRBJ1-1	TRBV2	14	ASGETGNILNTEAF
TRBJ2-7	TRBV4-2	9	ASSQDRETY
TRBJ2-1	TRBV9	14	ASSVEGGSSYNEQF
TRBJ2-7	TRBV9	13	ASSADGTGVYEQY
TRBJ2-5	TRBV2	10	ASSHGGETQY
TRBJ1-5	TRBV7-2	14	ASSSYTGGSNQPQH
TRBJ1-1	TRBV19	12	ASSKGQGSTEAF
TRBJ2-1	TRBV9	14	ASSVVVAGEYNEQF
TRBJ2-5	TRBV5-1	13	ASPHPSGGPETQY
TRBJ1-2	TRBV2	11	ARSSDGNYGYT
TRBJ2-3	TRBV5-4	11	ASSDRATDTQY
TRBJ1-4	TRBV7-9	13	ASSDRDTSNEKLF
TRBJ2-7	TRBV4-1	11	ASSHTDSYEQY
TRBJ2-3	TRBV6-6	13	ASSYYSGDTDTQY
TRBJ1-2	TRBV5-6	12	ASSFGTGAYGYT
TRBJ2-1	TRBV30	11	AWSEDRGREQF
TRBJ1-2	TRBV6-5	10	ASSPPDYGYT
TRBJ2-2	TRBV7-2	13	ASSLISGGAGELF
TRBJ1-1	TRBV11-2	12	ASSRQGANTEAF
TRBJ2-6	TRBV5-6	15	ASYRQGAFSGANVLT
TRBJ1-6	TRBV10-3	16	AISESISGRGRDSPLH
TRBJ2-5	TRBV9	13	ASSVVPSGGETQY
TRBJ2-6	TRBV19	14	ASSIIVASGANVLT
TRBJ2-2	TRBV6-5	12	ASSLGGNTGELF
TRBJ1-1	TRBV6-5	11	ASTRGQNTEAF
TRBJ2-3	TRBV13	16	ASSFPGLAGEGGDTQY
TRBJ1-3	TRBV7-2	12	ASSLQKSGSTIY
TRBJ2-7	TRBV18	11	ASRRDRLYEQY
TRBJ2-3	TRBV5-4	13	ASSLPGFGTDTQY
TRBJ2-5	TRBV4-2	13	ASSQARDYQETQY
TRBJ1-3	TRBV30	13	AWSVQGLSGNTIY